The 17 T cell receptor beta chains given below trace back to one sample, sequenced in a study of CD8 T cells in ankylosing spondylitis. MiXCR, applied by TCRdb to the 5' RACE reads, yields one record per CDR3 protein. The data show approximately 88,000 distinct CDR3 sequences, approximately 9% seen once. The source material was blood, either unsorted or a sorted T cell fraction (not recorded which). The receptors originated from a male donor with ankylosing spondylitis or in good health (not recorded which).

The sample holds many counts of this clonotype. J is TRBJ1-1 and V is TRBV5-1; 11 nucleotides agree with TRBD1. With V trimmed by 0 bases and J by 4 bases, 2 bases remained unmatched. There are 15 residues in the CDR3. CDR1 and CDR2 from the germline V gene are SGHRS and YFSETQ. In DNA form, the CDR3 reads TGCGCCAGCAGCTTGGAAGGGACAGGGGGCACTGAAGCTTTCTTT. Its protein is CASSLEGTGGTEAFF.

This clonotype showed up many times. V and J are TRBV9 and TRBJ2-3, with 13 positions matching TRBD2. CDR1 is SGDLS, CDR2 YYNGEE, per germline. The CDR3 sequence is 14 residues long. Trimming took 3 bases from V and 6 from J; bases not matched to a gene: 1. CDR3 in DNA: TGTGCCAGCAGCGGGGGACTAGCGGGGGATACGCAGTATTTT. It is translated as CASSGGLAGDTQYF.

This clonotype was detected many times. The V gene is TRBV24-1, the J gene TRBJ2-3, with 8 bases matching TRBD2. The CDR3 sequence is 17 residues long. With V trimmed by 4 bases and J by 2 bases, 10 bases remained unmatched. Germline loops: CDR1 KGHDR, CDR2 SFDVKD. CDR3 in DNA: TGTGCCACCAGTGACCTCTCCAGCGGGGGTCCCACAGATACGCAGTATTTT. Encoded protein: CATSDLSSGGPTDTQYF.

This chain links TRBV3-1 with TRBJ1-2; D is possibly TRBD1 (5 bases). The V gene lost 4 bases and the J gene lost 2 bases, with 17 bases spanning the gap. Per germline, CDR1 LGHDT and CDR2 YNNKEL (reference sequence). The CDR3 runs to 16 residues. CDR3 DNA sequence: TGTGCCAGCAGCCCCTTCGCAGGGAACAACAACTATGGCTACACCTTC. Its translation is CASSPFAGNNNYGYTF.

This clonotype was seen repeatedly, ten times or more. This chain links TRBV20-1 with TRBJ2-5; possibly TRBD1 for D (6 bases). Germline CDR1 reads DFQATT; CDR2 reads SNEGSKA (reference sequence). The germline V and J ends were trimmed by 8 bases and 3 bases, with 10 bases remaining between them. The CDR3 has 11 amino acids. The DNA for the CDR3 is TGCAGTATTCAGGGGAAAGAGACCCAGTACTTC. This encodes CSIQGKETQYF.

In its sample, this clonotype was seen many times. The chain combines TRBV5-1 with TRBJ2-5; the match to TRBD1 covers 7 bases. Germline V gives CDR1 SGHRS, CDR2 YFSETQ. The V and J ends lost 3 bases and 5 bases, in that order; junction bases with no gene match: 4. The CDR3 is 13 residues long. The CDR3 DNA is TGCGCCAGCAGCTCTACAGGGGTTGAGACCCAGTACTTC. Protein sequence: CASSSTGVETQYF.

This clonotype was seen at least ten times. V and J are TRBV20-1 and TRBJ1-1, with D unclear. This CDR3 has 14 amino acids. CDR1 and CDR2 (germline): DFQATT, SNEGSKA (reference sequence). V was cut by 3 bases and J by 4 bases, with 15 bases left in between. The CDR3 reads CSARWAVKGTEAFF. CDR3 bases: TGCAGTGCTAGGTGGGCAGTAAAGGGCACTGAAGCTTTCTTT.

This clonotype was seen a handful of times. V gene TRBV2 combines with J gene TRBJ2-3, with D perhaps matching TRBD2 (5 bases). The CDR3 is made up of 13 amino acids. Per germline, CDR1 SNHLY and CDR2 FYNNEI. Trimming cost V 10 bases and J 7 bases, with 18 bases left between them. As DNA, the CDR3 is TGTGCCATTGCACTAGTTCAAGTGAATACGCAGTATTTT. Translating gives CAIALVQVNTQYF.

This clonotype was counted many times. The chain uses TRBV29-1 and TRBJ2-7, with 8 bases fitting TRBD2. The length of the CDR3 is 12 residues. V shed 4 bases, J shed 4 bases, and the junction held 3 bases outside the gene matches. Germline V gene lookup returns CDR1 SQVTM and CDR2 ANQGSEA. The DNA of the CDR3 is TGCAGCGTTGGCGGGGGGCATTACGAGCAGTACTTC. Translation gives CSVGGGHYEQYF.

In its sample, this clonotype was seen many times. The chain couples TRBV14 to TRBJ2-2; no firm D call. The CDR3 spans 13 residues. V lost 0 bases and J lost 4, with 3 bases in between. Germline loops: CDR1 SGHDN, CDR2 FVKESK. The CDR3: CASSQDFTGELFF. The CDR3 DNA follows: TGTGCCAGCAGCCAAGACTTCACCGGGGAGCTGTTTTTT.

The rearrangement joins TRBV30 to TRBJ2-7; 8 bases align to TRBD1. This CDR3 is 14 amino acids long. Germline trimming cut 5 bases from V and 0 bases from J; bases unmatched to any gene: 6. CDR1 and CDR2 (germline): GTSNPN, SVGIG (reference sequence). The CDR3 is CAWLRDRNSYEQYF. CDR3 nucleotide sequence: TGTGCCTGGCTCCGGGACAGGAACTCCTACGAGCAGTACTTC.

This clonotype was detected ten times or more. The rearrangement uses TRBV28 and TRBJ1-2; a weak D match, TRBD1 (5 bases). The length of the CDR3 is 14 residues. Germline CDR1 reads MDHEN; CDR2 reads SYDVKM. The V and J ends lost 5 bases and 6 bases respectively, with 16 bases between them. The CDR3 DNA is TGTGCCAGCAGTAGGACGGGACGGCTAGATGGCTACACCTTC. Its protein is CASSRTGRLDGYTF.

This clonotype was picked up many times. The rearrangement uses TRBV23-1 and TRBJ2-1, with D possibly being TRBD1 (6 bases). TRBV23-1 is treated as an ORF (open reading frame) with a function not yet certain. The V gene lost 11 bases and the J gene lost 5 bases, with 10 bases spanning the gap. The CDR3 runs 11 residues. CDR3 protein: CAEGGDNEQFF. In DNA form, the CDR3 reads TGCGCCGAAGGGGGAGACAATGAGCAGTTCTTC.

This clonotype was counted ten times or more. The V gene is TRBV3-1, the J gene TRBJ2-1; D ambiguous. The germline V gene encodes CDR1 LGHDT and CDR2 YNNKEL (reference sequence). The CDR3 runs to 14 residues. V lost 4 bases to trimming and J lost 6 bases, with 13 bases between them. The CDR3 nucleotides are TGTGCCAGCAGCCCTTTATCTAGAGTCAATGAGCAGTTCTTC. It yields the protein CASSPLSRVNEQFF.

This clonotype was seen many times. The V gene is TRBV3-1, the J gene TRBJ2-7; no definite D call. Germline V gene data show CDR1 as LGHDT and CDR2 as YNNKEL (reference sequence). The CDR3 runs to 17 residues. V was pared by 1 base and J by 2 bases, with 18 bases between. The CDR3 loop is CASSQVGFRSATYEQYF. CDR3 nucleotides: TGTGCCAGCAGCCAAGTGGGTTTCAGGAGCGCAACCTACGAGCAGTACTTC.

The sample holds a few counts of this clonotype. The chain carries TRBV11-2 and TRBJ2-1, with D possibly matching TRBD1 (6 bases). The germline V and J ends were trimmed by 4 bases and 6 bases, with 16 bases remaining between them. The CDR3 has 15 residues. From germline, CDR1 is SGHAT and CDR2 FQNNGV. The CDR3 DNA reads as TGTGCCAGCAGCTCGACAGGCGTATTCGTCAATGAGCAGTTCTTC. It codes for CASSSTGVFVNEQFF.

This clonotype was seen repeatedly, ten times or more. The rearrangement uses TRBV5-1 and TRBJ2-2; D gene unclear. Germline-derived CDR1 and CDR2 are SGHRS and YFSETQ. The CDR3 consists of 14 residues. Trimming left V 4 bases short and J 2 bases short, with 9 bases between. DNA of the CDR3: TGCGCCAGCAGCAAGGACCATAACACCGGGGAGCTGTTTTTT. Translation: CASSKDHNTGELFF.